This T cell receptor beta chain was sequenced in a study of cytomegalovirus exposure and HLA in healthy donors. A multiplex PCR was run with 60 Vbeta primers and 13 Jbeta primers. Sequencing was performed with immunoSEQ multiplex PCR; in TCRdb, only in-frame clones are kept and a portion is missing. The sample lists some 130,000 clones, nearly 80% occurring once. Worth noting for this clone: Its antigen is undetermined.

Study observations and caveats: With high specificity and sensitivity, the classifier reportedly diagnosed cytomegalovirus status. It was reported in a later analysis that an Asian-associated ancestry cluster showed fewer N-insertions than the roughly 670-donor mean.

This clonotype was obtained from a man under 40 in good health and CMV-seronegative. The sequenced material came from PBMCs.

CDR3 nucleotide sequence: TGTGCCAGCAGCGTAGAGGGACAGGCTGTATCTGGAAACACCATATATTTT. It codes for CASSVEGQAVSGNTIYF. The rearrangement links TRBV9 to TRBJ1-3; 8 positions agree with TRBD1. CDR1 and CDR2 (germline): SGDLS, YYNGEE. The CDR3 extends over 17 amino acids. The junction had 6 bases not matched to a gene; V was cut back by 0 bases and J by 1 base.